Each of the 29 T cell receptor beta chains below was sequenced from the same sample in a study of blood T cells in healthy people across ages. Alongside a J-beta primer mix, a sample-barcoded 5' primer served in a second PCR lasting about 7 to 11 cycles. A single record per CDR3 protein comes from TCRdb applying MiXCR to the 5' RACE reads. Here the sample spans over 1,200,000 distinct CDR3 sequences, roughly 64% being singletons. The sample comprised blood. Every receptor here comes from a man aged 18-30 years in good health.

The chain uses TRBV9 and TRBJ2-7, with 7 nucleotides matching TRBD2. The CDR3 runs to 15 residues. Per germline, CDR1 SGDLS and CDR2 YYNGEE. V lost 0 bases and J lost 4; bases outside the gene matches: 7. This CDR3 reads CASSVGEGIGYEQYF. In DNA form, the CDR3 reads TGTGCCAGCAGCGTAGGGGAGGGGATTGGTTACGAGCAGTACTTC.

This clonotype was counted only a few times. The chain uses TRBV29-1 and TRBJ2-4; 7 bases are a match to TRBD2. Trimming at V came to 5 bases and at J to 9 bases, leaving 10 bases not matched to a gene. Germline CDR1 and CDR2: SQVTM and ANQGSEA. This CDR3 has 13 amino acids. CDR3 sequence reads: CSVFGGRDGIQYF. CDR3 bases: TGCAGCGTTTTCGGCGGGAGAGATGGCATTCAGTACTTC. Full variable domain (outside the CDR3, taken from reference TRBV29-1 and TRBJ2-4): SAVISQKPSRDICQRGTSLTIQCQVDSQVTMMFWYRQQPGQSLTLIATANQGSEATYESGFVIDKFPISRPNLTFSTLTVSNMSPEDSSIYLCSVFGGRDGIQYFGAGTRLSVL.

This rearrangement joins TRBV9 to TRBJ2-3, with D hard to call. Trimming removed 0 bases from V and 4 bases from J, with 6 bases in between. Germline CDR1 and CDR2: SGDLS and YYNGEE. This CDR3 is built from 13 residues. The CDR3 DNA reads TGTGCCAGCAGCGTAGAGTCAGCAGATACGCAGTATTTT. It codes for CASSVESADTQYF.

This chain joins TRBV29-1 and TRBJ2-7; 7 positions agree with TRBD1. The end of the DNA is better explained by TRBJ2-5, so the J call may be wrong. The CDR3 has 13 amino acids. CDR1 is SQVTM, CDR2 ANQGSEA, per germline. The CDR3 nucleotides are TGCAGCGTCCCACAGGGGACGGGAGAGACCCAGTACTTC. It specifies CSVPQGTGETQYF.

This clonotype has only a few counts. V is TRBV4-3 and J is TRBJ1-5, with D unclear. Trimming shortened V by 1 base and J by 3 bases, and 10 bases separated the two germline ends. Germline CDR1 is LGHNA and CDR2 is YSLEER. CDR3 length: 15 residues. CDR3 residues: CASSQGRAYNQPQHF. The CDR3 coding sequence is TGCGCCAGCAGCCAAGGTAGGGCCTACAATCAGCCCCAGCATTTT.

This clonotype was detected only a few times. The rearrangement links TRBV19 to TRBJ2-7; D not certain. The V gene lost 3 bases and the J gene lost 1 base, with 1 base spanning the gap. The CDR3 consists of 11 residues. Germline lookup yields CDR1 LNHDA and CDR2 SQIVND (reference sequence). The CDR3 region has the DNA TGTGCCAGTAGTATGTCCTACGAGCAGTACTTC. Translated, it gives CASSMSYEQYF. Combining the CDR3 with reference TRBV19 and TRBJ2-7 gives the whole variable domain DGGITQSPKYLFRKEGQNVTLSCEQNLNHDAMYWYRQDPGQGLRLIYYSQIVNDFQKGDIAEGYSVSREKKESFPLTVTSAQKNPTAFYLCASSMSYEQYFGPGTRLTVT.

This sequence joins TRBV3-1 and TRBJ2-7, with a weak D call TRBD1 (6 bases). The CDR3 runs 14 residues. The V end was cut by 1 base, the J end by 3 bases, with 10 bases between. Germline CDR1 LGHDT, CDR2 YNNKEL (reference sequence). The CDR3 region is CASSQGYRDYEQYF. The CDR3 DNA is TGTGCCAGCAGCCAAGGCTACAGGGACTACGAGCAGTACTTC.

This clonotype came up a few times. The CDR3 is CSARDYVGNSPLHF. The CDR3 bases are TGCAGTGCTAGAGATTATGTGGGGAATTCACCCCTCCACTTT. The rearrangement joins TRBV20-1 to TRBJ1-6; no clear D gene. Trimming stripped 0 bases from V and 7 bases from J, with 10 bases between. Germline CDR1 is DFQATT and CDR2 is SNEGSKA (reference sequence). This CDR3 comprises 14 residues.

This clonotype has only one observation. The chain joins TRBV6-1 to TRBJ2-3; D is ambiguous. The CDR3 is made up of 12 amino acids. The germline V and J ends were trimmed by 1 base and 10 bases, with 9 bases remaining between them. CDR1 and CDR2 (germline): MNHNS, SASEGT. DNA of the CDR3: TGTGCCAGCAGTGAAGGTAACCATGCGCAGTATTTT. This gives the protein CASSEGNHAQYF.

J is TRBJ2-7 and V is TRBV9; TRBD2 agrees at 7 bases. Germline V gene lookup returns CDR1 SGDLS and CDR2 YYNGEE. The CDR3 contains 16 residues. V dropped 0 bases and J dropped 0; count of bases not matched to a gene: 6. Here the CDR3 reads CASSVGGGGSSYEQYF. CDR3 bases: TGTGCCAGCAGCGTAGGTGGTGGCGGGAGCTCCTACGAGCAGTACTTC.

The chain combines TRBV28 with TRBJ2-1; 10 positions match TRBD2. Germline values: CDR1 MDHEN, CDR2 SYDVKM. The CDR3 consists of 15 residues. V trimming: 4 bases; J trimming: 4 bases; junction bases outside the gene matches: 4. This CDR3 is CASSSSGRDYNEQFF. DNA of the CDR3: TGTGCCAGCAGTTCTAGCGGGAGAGATTACAATGAGCAGTTCTTC.

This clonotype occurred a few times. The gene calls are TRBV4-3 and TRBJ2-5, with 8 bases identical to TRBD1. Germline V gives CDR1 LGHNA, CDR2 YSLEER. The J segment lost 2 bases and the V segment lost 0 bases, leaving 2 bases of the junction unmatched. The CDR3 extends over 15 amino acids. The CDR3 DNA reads TGCGCCAGCAGCCAAGACAGGGGGCTACAAGAGACCCAGTACTTC. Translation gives CASSQDRGLQETQYF.

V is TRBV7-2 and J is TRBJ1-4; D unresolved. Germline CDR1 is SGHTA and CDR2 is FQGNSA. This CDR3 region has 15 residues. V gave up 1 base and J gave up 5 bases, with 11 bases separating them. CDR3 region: CASSLGWARNEKLFF. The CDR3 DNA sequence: TGTGCCAGCAGCTTAGGATGGGCCCGGAATGAAAAACTGTTTTTT. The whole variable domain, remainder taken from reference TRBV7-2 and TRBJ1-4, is GAGVSQSPSNKVTEKGKDVELRCDPISGHTALYWYRQSLGQGLEFLIYFQGNSAPDKSGLPSDRFSAERTGGSVSTLTIQRTQQEDSAVYLCASSLGWARNEKLFFGSGTQLSVL.

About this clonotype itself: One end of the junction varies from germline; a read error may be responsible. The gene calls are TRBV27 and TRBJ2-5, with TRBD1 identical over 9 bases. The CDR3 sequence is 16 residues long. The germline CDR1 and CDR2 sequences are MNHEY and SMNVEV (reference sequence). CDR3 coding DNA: TGTGGCAGCAGTTTATACGGGACAGGGCCGGGAGAGACCCAGTACTTC. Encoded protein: CGSSLYGTGPGETQYF.

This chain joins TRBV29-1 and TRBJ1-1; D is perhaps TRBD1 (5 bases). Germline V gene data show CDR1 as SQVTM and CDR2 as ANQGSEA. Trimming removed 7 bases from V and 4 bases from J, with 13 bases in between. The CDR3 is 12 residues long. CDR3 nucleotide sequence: TGCAGCGCTGTTATTGGGGCCACTGAAGCTTTCTTT. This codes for CSAVIGATEAFF.

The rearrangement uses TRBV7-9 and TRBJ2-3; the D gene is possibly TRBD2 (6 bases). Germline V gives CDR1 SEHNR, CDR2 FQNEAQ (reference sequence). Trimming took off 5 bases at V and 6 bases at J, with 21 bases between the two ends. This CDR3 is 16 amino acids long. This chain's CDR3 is CASSPPGAGPRDTQYF. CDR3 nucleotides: TGTGCCAGCAGCCCCCCTGGCGCGGGGCCTCGGGATACGCAGTATTTT.

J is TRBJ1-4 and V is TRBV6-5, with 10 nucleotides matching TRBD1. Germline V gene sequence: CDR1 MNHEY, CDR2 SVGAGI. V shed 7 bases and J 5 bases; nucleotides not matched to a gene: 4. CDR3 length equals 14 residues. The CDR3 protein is CASTGTGENEKLFF. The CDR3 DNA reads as TGTGCCAGCACTGGGACAGGGGAGAATGAAAAACTGTTTTTT.

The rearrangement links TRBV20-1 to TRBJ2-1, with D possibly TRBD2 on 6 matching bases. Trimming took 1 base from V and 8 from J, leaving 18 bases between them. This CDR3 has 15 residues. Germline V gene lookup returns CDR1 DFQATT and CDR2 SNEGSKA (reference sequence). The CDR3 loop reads CSARGPGAIGDEQFF. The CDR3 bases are TGCAGTGCTAGAGGACCGGGAGCCATCGGCGATGAGCAGTTCTTC.

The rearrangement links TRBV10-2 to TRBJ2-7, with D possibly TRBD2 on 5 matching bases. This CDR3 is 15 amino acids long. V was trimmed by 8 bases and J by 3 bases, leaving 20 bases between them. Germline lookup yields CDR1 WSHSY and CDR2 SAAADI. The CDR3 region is CASGEGLSKRYEQYF. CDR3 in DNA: TGCGCCAGCGGCGAAGGACTCTCCAAACGCTACGAGCAGTACTTC.

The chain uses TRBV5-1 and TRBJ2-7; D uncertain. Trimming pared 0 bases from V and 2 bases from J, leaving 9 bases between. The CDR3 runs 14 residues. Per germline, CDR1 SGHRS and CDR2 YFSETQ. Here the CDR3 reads CASSLAEGPYEQYF. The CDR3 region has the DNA TGCGCCAGCAGCTTGGCCGAAGGGCCCTACGAGCAGTACTTC.

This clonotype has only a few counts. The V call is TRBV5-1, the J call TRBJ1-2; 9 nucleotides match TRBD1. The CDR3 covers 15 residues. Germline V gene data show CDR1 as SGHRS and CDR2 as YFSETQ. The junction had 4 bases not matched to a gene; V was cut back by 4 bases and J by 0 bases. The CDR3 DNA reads TGCGCCAGCAGCCAGACAGGGGGAGCTAACTATGGCTACACCTTC. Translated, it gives CASSQTGGANYGYTF.

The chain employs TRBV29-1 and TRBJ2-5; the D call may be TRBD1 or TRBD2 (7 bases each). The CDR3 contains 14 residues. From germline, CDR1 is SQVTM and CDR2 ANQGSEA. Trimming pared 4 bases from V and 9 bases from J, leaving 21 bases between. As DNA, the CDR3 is TGCAGCGTTGCCTTGACAGGGACGGGGGGCCCCCAGTACTTC. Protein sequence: CSVALTGTGGPQYF.

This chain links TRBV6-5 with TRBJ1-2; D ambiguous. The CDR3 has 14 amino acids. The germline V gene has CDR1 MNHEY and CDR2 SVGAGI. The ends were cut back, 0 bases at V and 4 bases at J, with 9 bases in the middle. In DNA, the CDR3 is TGTGCCAGCAGTTACTCGTCAGCTAGCTATGGCTACACCTTC. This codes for CASSYSSASYGYTF.

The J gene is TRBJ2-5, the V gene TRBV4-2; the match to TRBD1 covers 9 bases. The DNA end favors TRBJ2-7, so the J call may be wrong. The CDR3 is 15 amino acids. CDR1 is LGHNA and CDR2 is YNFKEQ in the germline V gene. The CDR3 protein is CASTGGGTGNYEQYF. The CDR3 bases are TGTGCCAGCACCGGCGGCGGGACAGGGAACTACGAGCAGTACTTC.

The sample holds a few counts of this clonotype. This CDR3 is CASSLIRGQETQYF. The CDR3 DNA follows: TGTGCCAGCAGTTTAATCCGGGGCCAAGAGACCCAGTACTTC. The chain couples TRBV12-3 or TRBV12-4 to TRBJ2-5; possibly TRBD2 for D (5 bases). CDR3 length: 14 residues. The germline V and J ends were trimmed by 2 bases and 1 base, with 8 bases remaining between them.

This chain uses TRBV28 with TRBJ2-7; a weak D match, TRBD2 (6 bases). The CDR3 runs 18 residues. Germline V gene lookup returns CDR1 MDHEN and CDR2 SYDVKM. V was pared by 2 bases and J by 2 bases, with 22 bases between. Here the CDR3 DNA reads TGTGCCAGCAGTTTACCATCAGTCAGCCGGGACTTCGCCTACGAGCAGTACTTC. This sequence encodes CASSLPSVSRDFAYEQYF.

The CDR3 spells CASSRLAGAPTDTQYF. DNA of the CDR3: TGTGCCAGCAGCCGACTAGCGGGGGCACCCACAGATACGCAGTATTTT. The V call is TRBV6-2 or TRBV6-3, the J call TRBJ2-3; 12 bases match TRBD2. Germline CDR1 reads MNHEY; CDR2 reads SVGEGT. J gave up 2 bases and V 6 bases, and 6 bases lay outside the gene matches. The CDR3 has 16 residues.

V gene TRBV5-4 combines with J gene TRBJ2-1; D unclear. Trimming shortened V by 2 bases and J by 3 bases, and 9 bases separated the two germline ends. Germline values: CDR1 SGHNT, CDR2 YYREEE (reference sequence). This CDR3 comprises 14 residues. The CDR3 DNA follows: TGTGCCAGCAGCTTATCTAGAAACTACAATGAGCAGTTCTTC. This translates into CASSLSRNYNEQFF.

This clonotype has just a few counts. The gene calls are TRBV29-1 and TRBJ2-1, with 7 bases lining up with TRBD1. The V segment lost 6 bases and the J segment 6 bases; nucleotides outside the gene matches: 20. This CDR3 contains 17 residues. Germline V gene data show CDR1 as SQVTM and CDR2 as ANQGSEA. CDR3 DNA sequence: TGCAGCGTCCATACGGATGAAGAGGGGGCATGGGGCAATGAGCAGTTCTTC. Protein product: CSVHTDEEGAWGNEQFF.